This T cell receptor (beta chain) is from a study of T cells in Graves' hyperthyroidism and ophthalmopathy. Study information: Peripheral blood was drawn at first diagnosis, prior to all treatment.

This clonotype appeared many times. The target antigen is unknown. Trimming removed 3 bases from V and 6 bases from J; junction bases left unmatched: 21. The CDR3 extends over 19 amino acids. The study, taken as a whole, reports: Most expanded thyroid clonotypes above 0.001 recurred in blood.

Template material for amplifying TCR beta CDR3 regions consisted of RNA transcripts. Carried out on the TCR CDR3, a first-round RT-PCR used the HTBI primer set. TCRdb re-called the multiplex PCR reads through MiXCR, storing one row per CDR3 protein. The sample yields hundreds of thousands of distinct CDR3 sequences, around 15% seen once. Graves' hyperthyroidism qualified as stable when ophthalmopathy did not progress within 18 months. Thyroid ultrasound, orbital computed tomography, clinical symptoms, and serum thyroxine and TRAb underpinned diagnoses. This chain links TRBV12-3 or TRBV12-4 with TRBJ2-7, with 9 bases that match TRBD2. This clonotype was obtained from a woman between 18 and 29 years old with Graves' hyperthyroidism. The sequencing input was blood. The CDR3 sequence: CASSLGGGPAGGYTTEQYF. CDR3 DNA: TGTGCCAGCAGTTTGGGGGGGGGCCCAGCGGGAGGATACACCACCGAGCAGTACTTC.